This TCR beta chain was sequenced in a study of PD-L1 blockade in urothelial cancer. Study information: In terms of prior chemotherapy, patients had received 0 to 3 regimens.

Each PCR had synthetic TCR analog templates added to it as a spike-in. Profiled with immunoSEQ multiplex PCR; TCRdb holds only in-frame clones, not every one. Of 35,000 to 40,000 clones in the sample, 80% to 90% are singletons; the top ten hold roughly a quarter. General observations from the study: Blood clones associated with the tumor expanded more at 3 weeks in durable-benefit patients.

As for this clone: Its target is unknown.

Noted time point: peripheral blood 6 weeks after treatment start. CDR3 length: 13 amino acids. Germline lookup yields CDR1 SGHVS and CDR2 FQNEAQ. Trimming shortened V by 5 bases and J by 2 bases, and 10 bases separated the two germline ends. This TCR was recovered from a man between 60 and 75 years old with urothelial cancer. This specimen consisted of PBMCs, obtained around atezolizumab (anti-PD-L1) treatment. The chain employs TRBV7-8 and TRBJ2-7, with D hard to call. The CDR3 DNA sequence: TGTGCCAGCAGCGAGGAGCAAGCCTACGAGCAGTACTTC. This gives the protein CASSEEQAYEQYF.